This is a list of T cell receptor beta chains from one sample in a study of T cell responses to AZD1222 COVID-19 vaccine. This table comes from immunoSEQ multiplex PCR, and its TCRdb copy is limited to in-frame clones, with some not included. The sample lists 83,000 or so clones; about nine tenths were seen once. The specimen was peripheral blood, collected 28 days after the second AZD1222 dose. These receptors came from an adult who received the AZD1222 COVID-19 vaccine. The CDR3 runs from the conserved cysteine through the conserved F or W. A D gene is named only where the DNA matches it firmly. Clone size is shown for a subset of rows, as once, few, many or a class of expanded clone.

j_call v_call clone_size d_call cdr3_aa cdr3_nt
TRBJ1-4 TRBV18 NA TRBD1 CASSRRGQGNEKLFF TGTGCCAGCTCACGGAGGGGACAGGGGAATGAAAAACTGTTTTTT
TRBJ1-1 TRBV27 few NA CASSTRPWGDTEAFF TGTGCCAGCAGTACCCGGCCGTGGGGTGACACTGAAGCTTTCTTT
TRBJ2-2 TRBV5-1 once TRBD2 CASSLLAGYTGELFF TGCGCCAGCAGCTTACTAGCGGGGTACACCGGGGAGCTGTTTTTT
TRBJ1-2 TRBV29-1 NA TRBD1 CSVWDSGGYTF TGCAGCGTTTGGGACAGTGGAGGCTACACCTTC
TRBJ2-1 TRBV10-3 NA TRBD2 CAMKGTSATNEQFF TGTGCCATGAAAGGGACTAGCGCAACCAATGAGCAGTTCTTC
TRBJ1-1 TRBV6-4 NA TRBD1 CASSATGPNTEAFF TGTGCCAGCAGTGCGACAGGGCCGAACACTGAAGCTTTCTTT
TRBJ2-5 TRBV20-1 NA TRBD2 CSASQASGPQETQYF TGCAGTGCTAGTCAGGCTAGCGGGCCCCAAGAGACCCAGTACTTC
TRBJ2-3 TRBV6-4 NA TRBD2 CASSEGGGSADTQYF TGTGCCAGCAGTGAGGGGGGAGGGAGCGCAGATACGCAGTATTTT
TRBJ2-1 TRBV19 NA NA CASSKGGSGSYNEQFF TGTGCCAGTAGTAAAGGCGGTAGTGGGTCCTACAATGAGCAGTTCTTC
TRBJ2-3 TRBV6-5 NA TRBD1 CASSYSRDRATQYF TGTGCCAGCAGTTACTCAAGGGACAGGGCTACGCAGTATTTT
TRBJ1-1 TRBV4-1 NA NA CASSKGTRVNTEAFF TGCGCCAGCAGCAAGGGAACACGAGTGAACACTGAAGCTTTCTTT
TRBJ1-5 TRBV6-2/TRBV6-3 NA NA CASSYSGSSQPQHF TGTGCCAGCAGTTACTCGGGGAGTTCTCAGCCCCAGCATTTT
TRBJ2-1 TRBV18 NA TRBD1 CASSPLRDSRKDQFF TGTGCCAGCTCACCATTGAGGGACAGCCGTAAGGATCAGTTCTTC
TRBJ1-1 TRBV11-3 NA NA CASSLDGRGFTEAFF TGTGCCAGCAGCTTAGATGGCAGGGGCTTCACTGAAGCTTTCTTT
TRBJ2-4 TRBV6-2/TRBV6-3 NA NA CASSSHSRDANIQYF TGTGCCAGCAGTTCCCATTCTAGGGACGCGAACATTCAGTACTTC
TRBJ1-4 TRBV4-1 NA TRBD1 CASSQDTPGGAFNEKLFF TGCGCCAGCAGCCAAGATACTCCAGGGGGGGCTTTTAATGAAAAACTGTTTTTT
TRBJ1-4 TRBV19 NA TRBD1 CASSDPGQLEKLFF TGTGCCAGTAGTGACCCGGGACAGCTGGAAAAACTGTTTTTT
TRBJ1-2 TRBV19 NA NA CASSSHQGRGDGYTF TGTGCCAGTAGTTCTCATCAGGGTAGAGGAGATGGCTACACCTTC
TRBJ2-7 TRBV29-1 NA TRBD1 CSVGSMKTRDRVNYEQYF TGCAGCGTTGGGAGCATGAAGACCCGGGACAGGGTAAACTACGAGCAGTACTTC
TRBJ1-2 TRBV5-5 NA TRBD1 CASSFTGTGVYGYTF TGTGCCAGCAGCTTCACCGGGACAGGGGTGTATGGCTACACCTTC
TRBJ2-7 TRBV19 few TRBD2 CASSLWTSGSNEQYF TGTGCCAGTAGTCTCTGGACTAGCGGGAGTAACGAGCAGTACTTC
TRBJ1-5 TRBV9 NA NA CASSGHYSNQPQHF TGTGCCAGCAGCGGACATTATAGCAATCAGCCCCAGCATTTT